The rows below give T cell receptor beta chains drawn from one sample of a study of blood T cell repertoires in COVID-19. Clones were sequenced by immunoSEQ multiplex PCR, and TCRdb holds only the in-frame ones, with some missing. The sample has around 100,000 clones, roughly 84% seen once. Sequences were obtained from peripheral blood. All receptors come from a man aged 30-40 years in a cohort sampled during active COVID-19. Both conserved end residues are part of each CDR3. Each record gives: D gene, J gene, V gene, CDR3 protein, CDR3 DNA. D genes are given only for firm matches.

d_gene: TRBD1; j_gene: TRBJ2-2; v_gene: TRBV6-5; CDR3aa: CASTLRDSTTGELFF; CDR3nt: TGTGCCAGCACTCTACGGGACAGTACCACCGGGGAGCTGTTTTTT
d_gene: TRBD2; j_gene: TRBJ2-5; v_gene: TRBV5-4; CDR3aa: CASSLQQAGGRETQYF; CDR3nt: TGTGCCAGCAGCTTGCAGCAAGCGGGGGGGCGAGAGACCCAGTACTTC
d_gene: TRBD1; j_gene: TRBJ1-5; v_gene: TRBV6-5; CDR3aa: CASSRTGDSNQPQHF; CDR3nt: TGTGCCAGCAGCCGGACAGGGGACAGCAATCAGCCCCAGCATTTT
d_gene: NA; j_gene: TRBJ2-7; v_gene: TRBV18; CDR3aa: CASSGGQGRLSLEQYF; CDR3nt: TGTGCCAGCTCGGGCGGACAAGGCCGGTTGAGCCTCGAGCAGTACTTC
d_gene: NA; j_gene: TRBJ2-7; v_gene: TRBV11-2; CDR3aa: CASSLADFRYEQYF; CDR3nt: TGTGCCAGCAGCTTAGCGGACTTTCGCTACGAGCAGTACTTC
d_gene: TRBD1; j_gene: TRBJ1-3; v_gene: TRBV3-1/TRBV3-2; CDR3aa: CASSQAGQVSGNTIYF; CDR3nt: TGTGCCAGCAGCCAAGCTGGACAGGTCTCTGGAAACACCATATATTTT
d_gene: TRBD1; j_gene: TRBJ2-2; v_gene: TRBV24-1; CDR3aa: CATRGQGDTGELFF; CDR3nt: TGTGCCACCAGGGGACAGGGCGACACCGGGGAGCTGTTTTTT
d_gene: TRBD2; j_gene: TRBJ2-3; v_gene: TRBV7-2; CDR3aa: CASSLHGGGTDTQYF; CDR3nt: TGTGCCAGCAGCTTACACGGGGGGGGCACAGATACGCAGTATTTT
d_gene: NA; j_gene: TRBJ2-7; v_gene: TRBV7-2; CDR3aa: CASSLVGGGEQYF; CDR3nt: TGTGCCAGCAGCTTAGTAGGGGGGGGCGAGCAGTACTTC
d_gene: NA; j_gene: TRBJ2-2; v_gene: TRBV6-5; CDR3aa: CASSLNLPGELFF; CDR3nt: TGTGCCAGCAGCCTAAACCTCCCCGGGGAGCTGTTTTTT
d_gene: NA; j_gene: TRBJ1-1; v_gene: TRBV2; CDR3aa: CASSAQGPTEAFF; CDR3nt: TGTGCCAGCTCGGCCCAGGGCCCCACTGAAGCTTTCTTT
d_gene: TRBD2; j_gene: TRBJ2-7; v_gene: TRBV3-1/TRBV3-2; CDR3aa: CASSQGGGGIYEQYF; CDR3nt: TGTGCCAGCAGCCAAGGGGGGGGAGGTATCTACGAGCAGTACTTC
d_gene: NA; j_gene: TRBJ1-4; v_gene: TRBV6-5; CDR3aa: CASSYSSSGVGEKLFF; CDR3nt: TGTGCCAGCAGTTACTCTTCGTCGGGGGTGGGAGAAAAACTGTTTTTT
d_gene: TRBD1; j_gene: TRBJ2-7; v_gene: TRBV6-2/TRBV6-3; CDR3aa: CASSDPDRGAYEQYF; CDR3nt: TGTGCCAGCAGTGACCCGGACAGGGGGGCCTACGAGCAGTACTTC
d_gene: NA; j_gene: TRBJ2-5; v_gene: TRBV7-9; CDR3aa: CASSEVRQETQYF; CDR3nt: TGTGCCAGCAGCGAGGTCAGACAAGAGACCCAGTACTTC
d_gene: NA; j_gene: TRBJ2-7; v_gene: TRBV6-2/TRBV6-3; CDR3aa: CASSRLTATKREQYF; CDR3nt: TGTGCCAGCAGTAGACTGACAGCCACAAAGAGGGAGCAGTACTTC